The 26 T cell receptor beta chains below were found in one sample sequenced in a study of cytomegalovirus exposure and HLA in healthy donors. Amplification used 60 Vbeta primers and 13 Jbeta primers. Assay: immunoSEQ multiplex PCR; the TCRdb copy retains only in-frame clones and omits some. The listing records approximately 110,000 clones. Sequencing was done on a sample of PBMCs. The source of these receptors is a man between 18 and 29 years old in good health and CMV-seronegative.

The rearrangement joins TRBV28 to TRBJ1-3; 7 nucleotides agree with TRBD1. The CDR3 covers 14 residues. Germline V CDR1 and CDR2: MDHEN, SYDVKM. V was pared by 10 bases and J by 0 bases, with 6 bases of the junction left unmatched. The CDR3 spells CATLTGDSGNTIYF. In DNA form, the CDR3 reads TGTGCCACCCTAACAGGGGACTCTGGAAACACCATATATTTT. The full variable domain, with the rest looked up from reference TRBV28 and TRBJ1-3, is DVKVTQSSRYLVKRTGEKVFLECVQDMDHENMFWYRQDPGLGLRLIYFSYDVKMKEKGDIPEGYSVSREKKERFSLILESASTNQTSMYLCATLTGDSGNTIYFGEGSWLTVV.

The rearrangement uses TRBV5-1 and TRBJ1-1; D remains ambiguous. This CDR3 is built from 14 residues. CDR1 and CDR2 (germline): SGHRS, YFSETQ. The germline V and J ends were trimmed by 2 bases and 0 bases, with 8 bases remaining between them. The CDR3 loop reads CASSLRRMNTEAFF. In nucleotides, the CDR3 is TGCGCCAGCAGCTTAAGGAGGATGAACACTGAAGCTTTCTTT.

This chain joins TRBV28 and TRBJ2-1, with 10 bases matching TRBD2. CDR1 MDHEN and CDR2 SYDVKM come from the germline V gene. The CDR3 is 13 residues long. The J segment lost 15 bases and the V segment lost 2 bases, leaving 7 bases of the junction unmatched. As DNA, the CDR3 is TGTGCCAGCAGTTTAAATGTGGGACTAGCGTGGTTCTTC. Translated, it gives CASSLNVGLAWFF.

The CDR3 coding sequence is TGTGCCAGCTCACCATGGCGGGAGGGCCCGAATACGCAGTATTTT. Protein: CASSPWREGPNTQYF. The J gene is TRBJ2-3, the V gene TRBV18; the match to TRBD2 covers 9 bases. The germline V gene has CDR1 KGHSH and CDR2 LQKENI. With 2 bases clipped from V and 7 bases from J, the junction kept 7 bases outside the gene matches. The CDR3 runs 15 residues.

This chain uses TRBV19 with TRBJ1-1; D remains unclear. Between the trimmed V and J ends, which lost 8 bases and 3 bases, there was a span of 10 bases. CDR1 and CDR2 from the germline V gene are LNHDA and SQIVND (reference sequence). This CDR3 contains 12 residues. The CDR3 nucleotides read TGTGCCAGTTTGGGTGGAGACACTGAAGCTTTCTTT. Translating it yields CASLGGDTEAFF.

The rearrangement uses TRBV18 and TRBJ2-1; the D gene is possibly TRBD2 (5 bases). Trimming removed 3 bases at V and 5 bases at J, with 14 bases between. Germline values: CDR1 KGHSH, CDR2 LQKENI. The length of the CDR3 is 15 residues. The CDR3 DNA reads as TGTGCCAGCTCACCTAGCCGGGAATCAAACAATGAGCAGTTCTTC. Its translation is CASSPSRESNNEQFF. Full variable domain (missing parts from reference TRBV18 and TRBJ2-1): NAGVMQNPRHLVRRRGQEARLRCSPMKGHSHVYWYRQLPEEGLKFMVYLQKENIIDESGMPKERFSAEFPKEGPSILRIQQVVRGDSAAYFCASSPSRESNNEQFFGPGTRLTVL.

V usage is TRBV5-1 and J usage is TRBJ1-5, with 12 bases fitting TRBD1. CDR1 and CDR2 from the germline V gene are SGHRS and YFSETQ. The CDR3 is 18 amino acids. The V and J ends lost 2 bases and 1 base, in that order; junction bases with no gene match: 7. The CDR3 here is CASSLLGQGAGSNQPQHF. CDR3 DNA: TGCGCCAGCAGCTTATTGGGACAGGGGGCAGGGAGCAATCAGCCCCAGCATTTT.

This chain joins TRBV28 and TRBJ1-1; weak D call: TRBD1 (5 bases). Germline V lookup: CDR1 MDHEN, CDR2 SYDVKM. CDR3 length: 16 residues. V lost 4 bases and J 0 bases, leaving 15 bases between the germline ends. The CDR3 sequence: CASSSPGETMNTEAFF. The CDR3 coding sequence is TGTGCCAGCAGTTCCCCGGGGGAGACCATGAACACTGAAGCTTTCTTT.

V and J are TRBV28 and TRBJ2-1, with 11 positions matching TRBD1. In germline, CDR1 is MDHEN, CDR2 SYDVKM. This CDR3 has 16 amino acids. The junction had 5 bases not matched to a gene; V was cut back by 4 bases and J by 3 bases. Here the CDR3 DNA reads TGTGCCAGCAGTTGGTCCGGGACAGGGGGCTACAATGAGCAGTTCTTC. It is translated as CASSWSGTGGYNEQFF.

The chain recombines TRBV7-6 with TRBJ2-3, with 8 bases identical to TRBD2. CDR3 length: 16 residues. The germline V gene encodes CDR1 SGHVS and CDR2 FNYEAQ. The trim removed 2 bases at V and 3 bases at J, leaving 7 bases unmatched. The CDR3 coding sequence is TGTGCCAGCAGCTTATATCTAGCGGGCAATACAGATACGCAGTATTTT. It specifies CASSLYLAGNTDTQYF. The full variable domain, completed using reference TRBV7-6 and TRBJ2-3, is GAGVSQSPRYKVTKRGQDVALRCDPISGHVSLYWYRQALGQGPEFLTYFNYEAQQDKSGLPNDRFSAERPEGSISTLTIQRTEQRDSAMYRCASSLYLAGNTDTQYFGPGTRLTVL.

V is TRBV11-2 and J is TRBJ1-4, with D possibly being TRBD1 (5 bases). Germline V lookup: CDR1 SGHAT, CDR2 FQNNGV. The CDR3 sequence is 15 residues long. V lost 3 bases to trimming and J lost 5 bases, with 13 bases between them. The CDR3 is CASSFRRASNEKLFF. The CDR3 DNA sequence: TGTGCCAGCAGCTTCCGCAGGGCGTCAAATGAAAAACTGTTTTTT. Full variable domain (remainder filled in from reference TRBV11-2 and TRBJ1-4): EAGVAQSPRYKIIEKRQSVAFWCNPISGHATLYWYQQILGQGPKLLIQFQNNGVVDDSQLPKDRFSAERLKGVDSTLKIQPAKLEDSAVYLCASSFRRASNEKLFFGSGTQLSVL.

The chain carries TRBV30 and TRBJ1-6; TRBD1 matches at 8 bases. Germline CDR1 GTSNPN, CDR2 SVGIG (reference sequence). The CDR3 consists of 13 residues. V shed 4 bases, J shed 10 bases, and the junction held 6 bases outside the gene matches. The CDR3 coding sequence is TGTGCCTGGAAAGACAGGGGAGGCTCACCCCTCCACTTT. This gives the protein CAWKDRGGSPLHF. Using reference TRBV30 and TRBJ1-6 for the parts outside the CDR3, the full variable domain is SQTIHQWPATLVQPVGSPLSLECTVEGTSNPNLYWYRQAAGRGLQLLFYSVGIGQISSEVPQNLSASRPQDRQFILSSKKLLLSDSGFYLCAWKDRGGSPLHFGNGTRLTVT.

The genes are TRBV5-8 and TRBJ2-7, with D possibly being TRBD1 (6 bases). The CDR3 is made up of 15 amino acids. V lost 5 bases to trimming and J lost 0 bases, with 15 bases between them. Germline V gene sequence: CDR1 SGHTS, CDR2 YDEGEE. In nucleotides, the CDR3 is TGTGCCAGCAGTTCTCGACAGGCCCCCTCCTACGAGCAGTACTTC. It yields the protein CASSSRQAPSYEQYF.

The chain uses TRBV28 and TRBJ2-3, with 7 nucleotides matching TRBD2. Germline lookup yields CDR1 MDHEN and CDR2 SYDVKM. The CDR3 runs 15 residues. V shed 5 bases and J 5 bases; nucleotides not matched to a gene: 10. The CDR3 coding sequence is TGTGCCAGCAGTCCGCTCGGACTAGGGGTAGATACGCAGTATTTT. It yields the protein CASSPLGLGVDTQYF.

The rearrangement links TRBV14 to TRBJ1-1; possible D gene TRBD1, 5 bases. The CDR3 is made up of 16 amino acids. Looked up from germline, CDR1 is SGHDN and CDR2 is FVKESK. V was pared by 1 base and J by 1 base, with 13 bases between. DNA for the CDR3: TGTGCCAGCAGCCAAGTTCATGGGGCCGGGAACACTGAAGCTTTCTTT. The encoded protein is CASSQVHGAGNTEAFF.

The chain joins TRBV7-3 to TRBJ2-5, with 9 bases matching TRBD2. CDR3 size: 15 residues. In germline, CDR1 is SGHTA, CDR2 FQGTGA. With 5 bases clipped from V and 4 bases from J, the junction kept 8 bases outside the gene matches. The CDR3 reads CASSLGAGGTETQYF. CDR3 DNA sequence: TGTGCCAGCAGCCTCGGGGCGGGGGGGACAGAGACCCAGTACTTC.

The chain joins TRBV5-1 to TRBJ1-1, with TRBD1 identical over 7 bases. This CDR3 comprises 15 residues. The V segment lost 2 bases and the J segment 5 bases; nucleotides outside the gene matches: 9. CDR1 is SGHRS and CDR2 is YFSETQ in the germline V gene. Here the CDR3 reads CASSFNSQGTTEAFF. CDR3 coding DNA: TGCGCCAGCAGCTTTAACTCACAGGGGACTACTGAAGCTTTCTTT.

J is TRBJ1-3 and V is TRBV6-5; 9 bases agree with TRBD1. The V and J ends lost 6 bases and 3 bases, in that order; junction bases with no gene match: 9. Germline V gene sequence: CDR1 MNHEY, CDR2 SVGAGI. The CDR3 covers 16 residues. CDR3 amino acids: CASSYNTGGVGNTIYF. In nucleotides, the CDR3 is TGTGCCAGCAGCTACAACACAGGGGGCGTTGGAAACACCATATATTTT.

The chain couples TRBV4-1 to TRBJ2-3; D unclear. Per germline, CDR1 MGHRA and CDR2 YSYEKL. The CDR3 contains 16 residues. V was cut by 1 base and J by 0 bases, with 11 bases left in between. DNA for the CDR3: TGCGCCAGCAGCCAAGTCTTTGCGGCTAGCACAGATACGCAGTATTTT. It translates to CASSQVFAASTDTQYF.

The rearrangement uses TRBV28 and TRBJ2-7; TRBD2 agrees at 8 bases. The germline CDR1 and CDR2 sequences are MDHEN and SYDVKM. The CDR3 has 15 residues. The trim removed 7 bases at V and 2 bases at J, leaving 10 bases unmatched. CDR3 in amino acids: CASTEVAGSTYEQYF. As DNA, the CDR3 is TGTGCCAGCACCGAGGTAGCGGGAAGCACCTACGAGCAGTACTTC.

The rearrangement links TRBV27 to TRBJ2-3; possibly TRBD2 for D (5 bases). The CDR3 covers 18 residues. CDR1 MNHEY and CDR2 SMNVEV come from the germline V gene (reference sequence). The V end was cut by 5 bases, the J end by 1 base, with 22 bases between. The CDR3 DNA reads as TGTGCCAGCAGTCGCTACCCCATGGACTCGATCCGCACAGATACGCAGTATTTT. It codes for CASSRYPMDSIRTDTQYF.

The J gene is TRBJ1-2, the V gene TRBV6-5, with TRBD1 as a possible D gene (6 bases). CDR1 and CDR2 (germline): MNHEY, SVGAGI. CDR3 length: 14 residues. V gave up 6 bases and J gave up 4 bases, with 15 bases separating them. The CDR3 DNA is TGTGCCAGCAGCCCGGCGGGGGGCGCCTATGGCTACACCTTC. This codes for CASSPAGGAYGYTF.

J is TRBJ1-1 and V is TRBV21-1; TRBD1 is the table's D call, not checked against the DNA. TRBV21-1 is deemed a pseudogene. The CDR3 is 23 amino acids. The CDR3 region is CASSPTRTGGQIKFKWGNTEAFF. CDR3 coding DNA: TGTGCCAGCAGCCCGACCCGGACAGGGGGACAAATAAAGTTCAAATGGGGGAACACTGAAGCTTTCTTT.

V gene TRBV11-2 combines with J gene TRBJ1-2, with 7 bases lining up with TRBD1. The CDR3 extends over 14 amino acids. The V gene end was trimmed by 5 bases and the J gene end by 5 bases; junction bases not matched to a gene: 8. The germline V gene has CDR1 SGHAT and CDR2 FQNNGV. The CDR3 DNA reads as TGTGCCAGCAGCGCAGACAGGGTTAGTTATGGCTACACCTTC. This sequence encodes CASSADRVSYGYTF. The complete variable domain, with remaining parts taken from reference TRBV11-2 and TRBJ1-2, reads EAGVAQSPRYKIIEKRQSVAFWCNPISGHATLYWYQQILGQGPKLLIQFQNNGVVDDSQLPKDRFSAERLKGVDSTLKIQPAKLEDSAVYLCASSADRVSYGYTFGSGTRLTVV.

The chain recombines TRBV2 with TRBJ1-1; no reliable D call. The V gene's germline CDR1 is SNHLY and CDR2 FYNNEI. Between the trimmed V and J ends, which lost 3 bases and 5 bases, there was a span of 13 bases. This CDR3 region has 14 residues. This CDR3 reads CASSDKYRATEAFF. The CDR3 DNA is TGTGCCAGCAGTGATAAATATCGAGCAACTGAAGCTTTCTTT.

This chain connects TRBV9 to TRBJ2-7; 7 bases agree with TRBD2. With 7 bases clipped from V and 3 bases from J, the junction kept 16 bases outside the gene matches. Germline assignment: CDR1 SGDLS and CDR2 YYNGEE. This CDR3 has 16 residues. In DNA, the CDR3 is TGTGCCAGCTCCCCCCAGAATGGCGGGGGATTCTACGAGCAGTACTTC. Protein sequence: CASSPQNGGGFYEQYF.